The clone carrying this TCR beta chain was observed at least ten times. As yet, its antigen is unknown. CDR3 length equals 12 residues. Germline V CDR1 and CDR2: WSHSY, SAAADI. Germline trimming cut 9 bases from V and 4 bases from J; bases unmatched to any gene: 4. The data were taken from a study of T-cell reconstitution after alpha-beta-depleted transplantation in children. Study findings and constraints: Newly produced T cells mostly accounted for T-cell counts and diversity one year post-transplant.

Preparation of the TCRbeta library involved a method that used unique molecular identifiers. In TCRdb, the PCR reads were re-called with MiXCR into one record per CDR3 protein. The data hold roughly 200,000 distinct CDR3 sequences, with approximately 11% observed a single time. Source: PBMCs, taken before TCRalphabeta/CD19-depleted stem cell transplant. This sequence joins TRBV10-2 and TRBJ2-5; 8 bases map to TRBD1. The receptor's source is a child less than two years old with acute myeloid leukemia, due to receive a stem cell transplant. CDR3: CASTGTGETQYF. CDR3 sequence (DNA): TGCGCCAGTACAGGGACAGGAGAGACCCAGTACTTC.